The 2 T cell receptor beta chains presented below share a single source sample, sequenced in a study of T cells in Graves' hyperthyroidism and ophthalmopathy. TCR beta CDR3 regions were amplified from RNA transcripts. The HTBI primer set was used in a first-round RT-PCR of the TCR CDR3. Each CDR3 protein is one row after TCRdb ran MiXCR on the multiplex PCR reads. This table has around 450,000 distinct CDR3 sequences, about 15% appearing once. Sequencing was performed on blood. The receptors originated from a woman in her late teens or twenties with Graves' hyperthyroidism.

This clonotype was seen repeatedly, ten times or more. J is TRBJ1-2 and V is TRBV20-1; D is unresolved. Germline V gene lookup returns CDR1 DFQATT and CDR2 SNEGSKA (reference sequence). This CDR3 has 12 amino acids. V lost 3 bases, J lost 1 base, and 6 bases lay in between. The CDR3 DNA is TGCAGTGCTAGCTTGAATAACTATGGCTACACCTTC. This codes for CSASLNNYGYTF.

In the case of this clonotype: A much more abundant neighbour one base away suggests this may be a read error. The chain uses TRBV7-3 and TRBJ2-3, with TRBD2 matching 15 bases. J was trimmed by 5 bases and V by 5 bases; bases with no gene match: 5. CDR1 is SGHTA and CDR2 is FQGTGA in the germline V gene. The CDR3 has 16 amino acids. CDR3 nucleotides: TGTGCCAGCAGCCCCGGACTAGCGGGAGGGATAGATACGCAGTATTTT. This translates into CASSPGLAGGIDTQYF.